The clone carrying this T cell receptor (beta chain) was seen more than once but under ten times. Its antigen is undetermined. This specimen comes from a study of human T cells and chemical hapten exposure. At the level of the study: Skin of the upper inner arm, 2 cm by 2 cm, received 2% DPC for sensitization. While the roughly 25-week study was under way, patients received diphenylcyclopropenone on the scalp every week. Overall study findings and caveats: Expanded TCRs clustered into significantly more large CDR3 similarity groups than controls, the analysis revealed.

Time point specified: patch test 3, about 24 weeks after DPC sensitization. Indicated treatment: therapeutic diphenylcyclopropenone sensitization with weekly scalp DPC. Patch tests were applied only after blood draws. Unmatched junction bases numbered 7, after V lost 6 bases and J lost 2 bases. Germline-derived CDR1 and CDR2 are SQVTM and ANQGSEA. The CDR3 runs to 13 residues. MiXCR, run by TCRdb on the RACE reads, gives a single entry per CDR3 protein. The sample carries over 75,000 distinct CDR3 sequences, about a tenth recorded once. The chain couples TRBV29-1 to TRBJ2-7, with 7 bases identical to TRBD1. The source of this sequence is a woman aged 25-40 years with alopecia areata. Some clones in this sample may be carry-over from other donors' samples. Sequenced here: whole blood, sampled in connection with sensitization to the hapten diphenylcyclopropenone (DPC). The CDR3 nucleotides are TGCAGCGTAGTCGGGCAGGGGGCCTACGAGCAGTACTTC. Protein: CSVVGQGAYEQYF.